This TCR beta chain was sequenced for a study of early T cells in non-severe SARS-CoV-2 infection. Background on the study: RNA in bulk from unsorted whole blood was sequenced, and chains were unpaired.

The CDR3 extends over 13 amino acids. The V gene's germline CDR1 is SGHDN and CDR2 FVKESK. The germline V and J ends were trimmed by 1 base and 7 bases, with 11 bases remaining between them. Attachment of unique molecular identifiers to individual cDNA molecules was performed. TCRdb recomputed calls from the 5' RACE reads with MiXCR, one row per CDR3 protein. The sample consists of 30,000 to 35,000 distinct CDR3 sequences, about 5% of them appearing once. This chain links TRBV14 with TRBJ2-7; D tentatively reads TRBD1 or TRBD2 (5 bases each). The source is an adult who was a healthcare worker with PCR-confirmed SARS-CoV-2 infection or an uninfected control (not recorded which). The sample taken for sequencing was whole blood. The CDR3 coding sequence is TGTGCCAGCAGCCAAGTCAGGGCGGGTGAGCAGTACTTC. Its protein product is CASSQVRAGEQYF.